This TCR beta chain was identified in a study of cytomegalovirus exposure and HLA in healthy donors. V gave up 4 bases and J gave up 1 base, with 4 bases separating them. This CDR3 region has 13 residues. CDR1 is KGHSH, CDR2 LQKENI, per germline. The PCR had 60 Vbeta and 13 Jbeta primers. Assay: immunoSEQ multiplex PCR; the TCRdb copy retains only in-frame clones and omits some. The sample lists about 150,000 clones; 80% were seen once. This rearrangement joins TRBV18 to TRBJ1-4; D not certain. The source of this sequence is a woman in her thirties or forties in good health and CMV-seropositive. What was sequenced was PBMCs. The CDR3 reads CASSLRTNEKLFF. CDR3 in DNA: TGTGCCAGCTCACTCAGAACTAATGAAAAACTGTTTTTT.